This TCR beta chain was documented in a study of shared clonotypes between healthy human individuals. CDR1 and CDR2 from the germline V gene are DFQATT and SNEGSKA (reference sequence). The V and J ends lost 6 bases and 3 bases respectively, with 6 bases between them. The length of the CDR3 is 10 residues. Concerning this clone: Other nucleotide sequences in the sample specify the same CDR3.

Scientists sequenced DNA from unsorted PBMC on ten immunoSEQ deep assay plates. In the source study's methods: Filtering was not the same, since immunoSEQ gave junction-only sequences without quality scores. TCRdb's table, derived via immunoSEQ multiplex PCR, lists solely in-frame clones and lacks some. D and trimming come from the DNA, and the V and J calls and clone size come from that table. The table shows 450,000 to 600,000 clones, with 70% to 80% occurring only once. The chain recombines TRBV20-1 with TRBJ2-7; D is unclear. This TCR derives from a woman aged 35 to 49 in good health. Some clones in this sample may be carry-over from other donors' samples. Sequencing input: PBMCs. CDR3 sequence reads: CSAERYEQYF. The CDR3, as DNA: TGCAGTGCGGAGCGCTACGAGCAGTACTTC.